This T cell receptor beta chain derives from a study of early T cells in non-severe SARS-CoV-2 infection. Study-wide context: Sequencing of bulk RNA from unsorted whole blood was done, without chain pairing.

A single record per CDR3 protein comes from TCRdb applying MiXCR to the 5' RACE reads. The sample records roughly 75,000 distinct CDR3 sequences, about 11% being singletons. With 0 bases removed from V and 12 bases from J, the gap between germline ends came to 12 bases. Germline CDR1 reads WNHNN; CDR2 reads SYGVQD (reference sequence). The length of the CDR3 is 13 residues. The chain links TRBV10-1 to TRBJ2-1; tentative D call: TRBD1 (5 bases). This TCR was sampled from an adult who was a healthcare worker with PCR-confirmed SARS-CoV-2 infection or an uninfected control (not recorded which). The source material was whole blood. This CDR3 reads CASSESLAGLQFF. The CDR3 DNA is TGCGCCAGCAGTGAGTCGCTGGCAGGGCTGCAGTTCTTC.